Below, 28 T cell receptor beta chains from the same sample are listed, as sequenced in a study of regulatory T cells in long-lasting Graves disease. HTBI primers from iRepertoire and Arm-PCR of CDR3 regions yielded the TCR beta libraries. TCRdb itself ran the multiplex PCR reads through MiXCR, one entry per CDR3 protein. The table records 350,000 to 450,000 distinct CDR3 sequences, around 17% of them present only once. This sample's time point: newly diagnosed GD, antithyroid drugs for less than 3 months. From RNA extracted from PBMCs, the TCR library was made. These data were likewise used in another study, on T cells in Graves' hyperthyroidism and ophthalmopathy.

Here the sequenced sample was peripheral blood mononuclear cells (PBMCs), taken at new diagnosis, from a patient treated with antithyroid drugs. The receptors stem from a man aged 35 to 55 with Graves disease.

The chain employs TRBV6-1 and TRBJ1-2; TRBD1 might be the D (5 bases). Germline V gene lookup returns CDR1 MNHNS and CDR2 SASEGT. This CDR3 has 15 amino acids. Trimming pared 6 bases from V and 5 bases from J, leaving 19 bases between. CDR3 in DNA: TGTGCCAGCAGCTCTCCCGGGACGGCCTCTTATGGCTACACCTTC. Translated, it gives CASSSPGTASYGYTF.

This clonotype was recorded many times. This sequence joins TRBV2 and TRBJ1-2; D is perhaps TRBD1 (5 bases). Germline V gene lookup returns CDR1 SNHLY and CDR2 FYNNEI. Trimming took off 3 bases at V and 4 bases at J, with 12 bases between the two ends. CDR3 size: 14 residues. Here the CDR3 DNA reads TGTGCCAGCAGTGAGGGACCGATAAGCTATGGCTACACCTTC. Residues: CASSEGPISYGYTF.

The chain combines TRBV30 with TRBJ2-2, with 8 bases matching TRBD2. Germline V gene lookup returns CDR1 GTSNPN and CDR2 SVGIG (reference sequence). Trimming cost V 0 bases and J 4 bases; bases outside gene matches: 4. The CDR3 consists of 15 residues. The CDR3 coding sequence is TGTGCCTGGAGTGTTGCGGGGGGTTTCACCGGGGAGCTGTTTTTT. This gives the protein CAWSVAGGFTGELFF.

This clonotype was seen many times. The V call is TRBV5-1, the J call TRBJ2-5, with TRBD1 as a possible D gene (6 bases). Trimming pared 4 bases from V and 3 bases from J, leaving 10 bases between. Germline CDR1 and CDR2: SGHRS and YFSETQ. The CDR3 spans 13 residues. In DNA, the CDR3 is TGCGCCAGCAGCCCCGCAGGGGAAGAGACCCAGTACTTC. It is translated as CASSPAGEETQYF. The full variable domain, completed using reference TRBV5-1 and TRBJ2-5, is KAGVTQTPRYLIKTRGQQVTLSCSPISGHRSVSWYQQTPGQGLQFLFEYFSETQRNKGNFPGRFSGRQFSNSRSEMNVSTLELGDSALYLCASSPAGEETQYFGPGTRLLVL.

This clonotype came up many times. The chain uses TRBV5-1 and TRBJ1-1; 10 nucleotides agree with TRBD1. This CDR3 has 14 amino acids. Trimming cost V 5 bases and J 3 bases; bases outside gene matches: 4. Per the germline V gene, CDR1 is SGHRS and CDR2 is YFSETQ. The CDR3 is CASRETGGHTEAFF. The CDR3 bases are TGCGCCAGCAGAGAGACAGGGGGCCACACTGAAGCTTTCTTT.

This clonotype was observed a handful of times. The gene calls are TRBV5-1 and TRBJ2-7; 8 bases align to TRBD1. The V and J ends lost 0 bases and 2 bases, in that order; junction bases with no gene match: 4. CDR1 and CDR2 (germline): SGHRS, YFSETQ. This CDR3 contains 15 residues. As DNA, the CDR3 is TGCGCCAGCAGCTTGGTGGACAGGGAGACCTACGAGCAGTACTTC. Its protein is CASSLVDRETYEQYF.

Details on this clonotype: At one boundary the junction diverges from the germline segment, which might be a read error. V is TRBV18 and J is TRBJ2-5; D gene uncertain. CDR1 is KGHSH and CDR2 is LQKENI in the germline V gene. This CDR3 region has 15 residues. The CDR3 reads CASSPLASRQETQCF. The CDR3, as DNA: TGTGCCAGCTCACCTCTCGCGAGCCGGCAAGAGACCCAGTGCTTC. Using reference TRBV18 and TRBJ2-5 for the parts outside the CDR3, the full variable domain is NAGVMQNPRHLVRRRGQEARLRCSPMKGHSHVYWYRQLPEEGLKFMVYLQKENIIDESGMPKERFSAEFPKEGPSILRIQQVVRGDSAAYFCASSPLASRQETQCFGPGTRLLVL.

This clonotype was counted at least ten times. CDR3 DNA: TGTGCCAGCAGCCCCAGGGCTAGCGGGGGTTCCTACGAGCAGTACTTC. This translates into CASSPRASGGSYEQYF. This chain links TRBV3-1 with TRBJ2-7; the match to TRBD2 covers 10 bases. Germline V CDR1 and CDR2: LGHDT, YNNKEL (reference sequence). The V and J ends lost 4 bases and 1 base, in that order; junction bases with no gene match: 7. The CDR3 sequence is 16 residues long.

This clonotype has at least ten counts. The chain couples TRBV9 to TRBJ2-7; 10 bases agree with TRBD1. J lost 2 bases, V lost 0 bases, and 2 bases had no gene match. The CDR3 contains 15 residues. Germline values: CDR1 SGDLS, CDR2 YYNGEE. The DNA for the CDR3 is TGTGCCAGCAGCGTAGGGACAGGGGGAGCCTACGAGCAGTACTTC. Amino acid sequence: CASSVGTGGAYEQYF.

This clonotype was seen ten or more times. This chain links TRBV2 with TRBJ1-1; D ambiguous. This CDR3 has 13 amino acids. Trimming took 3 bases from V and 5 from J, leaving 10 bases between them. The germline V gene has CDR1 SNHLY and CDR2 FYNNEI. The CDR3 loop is CASSDYGWTEAFF. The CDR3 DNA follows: TGTGCCAGCAGTGATTACGGGTGGACTGAAGCTTTCTTT.

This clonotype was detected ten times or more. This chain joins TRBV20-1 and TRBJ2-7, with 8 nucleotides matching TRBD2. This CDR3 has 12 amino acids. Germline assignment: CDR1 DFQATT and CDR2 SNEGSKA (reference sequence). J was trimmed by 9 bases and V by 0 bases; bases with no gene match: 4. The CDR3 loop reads CSARDRGGVQYF. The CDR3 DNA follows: TGCAGTGCTAGAGATCGGGGGGGGGTGCAGTACTTC.

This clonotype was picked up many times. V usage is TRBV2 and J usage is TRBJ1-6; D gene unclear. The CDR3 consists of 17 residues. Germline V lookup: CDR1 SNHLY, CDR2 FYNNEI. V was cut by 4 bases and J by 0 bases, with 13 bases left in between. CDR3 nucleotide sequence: TGTGCCAGCAGTGGACGGTTCGCCGCCTCCTATAATTCACCCCTCCACTTT. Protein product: CASSGRFAASYNSPLHF.

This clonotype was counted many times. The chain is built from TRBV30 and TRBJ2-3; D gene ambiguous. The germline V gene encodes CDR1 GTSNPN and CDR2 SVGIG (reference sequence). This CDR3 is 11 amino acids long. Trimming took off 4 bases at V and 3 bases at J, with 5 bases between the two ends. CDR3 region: CAWTTTDTQYF. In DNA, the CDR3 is TGTGCCTGGACGACTACAGATACGCAGTATTTT.

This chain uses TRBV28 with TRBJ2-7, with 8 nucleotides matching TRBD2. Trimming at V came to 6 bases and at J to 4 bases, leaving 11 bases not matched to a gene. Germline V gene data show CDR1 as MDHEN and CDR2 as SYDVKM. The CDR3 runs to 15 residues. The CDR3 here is CASSSSGSPGYEQYF. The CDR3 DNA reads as TGTGCCAGCAGCTCAAGCGGGAGCCCCGGGTACGAGCAGTACTTC. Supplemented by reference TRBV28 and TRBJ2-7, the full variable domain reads DVKVTQSSRYLVKRTGEKVFLECVQDMDHENMFWYRQDPGLGLRLIYFSYDVKMKEKGDIPEGYSVSREKKERFSLILESASTNQTSMYLCASSSSGSPGYEQYFGPGTRLTVT.

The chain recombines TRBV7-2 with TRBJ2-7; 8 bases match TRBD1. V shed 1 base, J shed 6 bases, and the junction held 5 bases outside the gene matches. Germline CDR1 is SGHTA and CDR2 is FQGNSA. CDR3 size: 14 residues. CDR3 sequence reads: CASSLVGQVGEQYF. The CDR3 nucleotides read TGTGCCAGCAGCTTAGTGGGACAGGTCGGCGAGCAGTACTTC. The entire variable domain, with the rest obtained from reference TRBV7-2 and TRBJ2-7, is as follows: GAGVSQSPSNKVTEKGKDVELRCDPISGHTALYWYRQSLGQGLEFLIYFQGNSAPDKSGLPSDRFSAERTGGSVSTLTIQRTQQEDSAVYLCASSLVGQVGEQYFGPGTRLTVT.

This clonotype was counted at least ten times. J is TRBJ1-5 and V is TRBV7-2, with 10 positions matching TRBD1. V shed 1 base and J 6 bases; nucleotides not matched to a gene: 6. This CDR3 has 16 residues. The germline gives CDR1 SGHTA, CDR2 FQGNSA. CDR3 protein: CASSLVSGQGFQPQHF. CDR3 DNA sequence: TGTGCCAGCAGCTTAGTATCGGGACAGGGGTTTCAGCCCCAGCATTTT.

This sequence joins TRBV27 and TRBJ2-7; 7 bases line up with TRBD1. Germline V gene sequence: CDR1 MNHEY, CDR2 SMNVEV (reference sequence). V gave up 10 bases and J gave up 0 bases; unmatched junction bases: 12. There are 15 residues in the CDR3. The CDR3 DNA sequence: TGTGCCACCGCCCGATCTAGGGACAGCTCCTACGAGCAGTACTTC. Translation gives CATARSRDSSYEQYF.

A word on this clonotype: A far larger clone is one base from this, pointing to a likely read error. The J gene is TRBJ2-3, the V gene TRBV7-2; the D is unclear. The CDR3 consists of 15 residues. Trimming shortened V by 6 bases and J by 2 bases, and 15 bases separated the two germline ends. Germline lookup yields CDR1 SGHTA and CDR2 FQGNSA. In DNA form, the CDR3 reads TGTGCCAGCAGTTCAAATCCTGAAACCACAGATACGCAGTATTTT. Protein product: CASSSNPETTDTQYF.

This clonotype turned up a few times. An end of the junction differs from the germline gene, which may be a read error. The CDR3 loop reads CASSQAGTSGGSSFF. CDR3 nucleotide sequence: TGTGCCAGCAGCCAAGCTGGGACTAGCGGGGGGTCCTCCTTTTTC. The chain recombines TRBV3-1 with TRBJ2-5; 15 bases line up with TRBD2. Per the germline V gene, CDR1 is LGHDT and CDR2 is YNNKEL (reference sequence). CDR3 length: 15 amino acids.

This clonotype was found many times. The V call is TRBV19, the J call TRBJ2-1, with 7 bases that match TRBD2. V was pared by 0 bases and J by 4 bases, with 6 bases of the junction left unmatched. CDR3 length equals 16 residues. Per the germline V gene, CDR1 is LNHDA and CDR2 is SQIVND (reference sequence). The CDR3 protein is CASSIEGGNLYNEQFF. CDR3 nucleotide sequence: TGTGCCAGTAGTATAGAGGGAGGGAATCTATACAATGAGCAGTTCTTC. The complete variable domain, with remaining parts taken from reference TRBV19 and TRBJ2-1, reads DGGITQSPKYLFRKEGQNVTLSCEQNLNHDAMYWYRQDPGQGLRLIYYSQIVNDFQKGDIAEGYSVSREKKESFPLTVTSAQKNPTAFYLCASSIEGGNLYNEQFFGPGTRLTVL.

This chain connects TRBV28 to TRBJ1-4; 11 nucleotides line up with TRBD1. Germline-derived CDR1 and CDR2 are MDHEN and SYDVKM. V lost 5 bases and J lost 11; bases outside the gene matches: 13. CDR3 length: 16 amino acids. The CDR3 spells CASSIRAGQGVIKLFF. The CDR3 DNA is TGTGCCAGCAGTATCCGGGCGGGACAGGGGGTAATCAAACTGTTTTTT.

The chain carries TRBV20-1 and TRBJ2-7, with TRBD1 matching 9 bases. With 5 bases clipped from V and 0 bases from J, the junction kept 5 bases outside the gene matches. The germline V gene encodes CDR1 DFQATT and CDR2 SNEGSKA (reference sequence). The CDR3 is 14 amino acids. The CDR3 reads CSAVSGQGSYEQYF. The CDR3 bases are TGCAGTGCTGTCTCGGGACAGGGCTCCTACGAGCAGTACTTC.

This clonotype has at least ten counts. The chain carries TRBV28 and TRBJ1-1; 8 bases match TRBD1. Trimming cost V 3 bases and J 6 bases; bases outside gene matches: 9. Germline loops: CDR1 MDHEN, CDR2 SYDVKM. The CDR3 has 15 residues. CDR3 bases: TGTGCCAGCAGTTTGTATGGCAGGGGGCCCGCTGAAGCTTTCTTT. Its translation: CASSLYGRGPAEAFF.

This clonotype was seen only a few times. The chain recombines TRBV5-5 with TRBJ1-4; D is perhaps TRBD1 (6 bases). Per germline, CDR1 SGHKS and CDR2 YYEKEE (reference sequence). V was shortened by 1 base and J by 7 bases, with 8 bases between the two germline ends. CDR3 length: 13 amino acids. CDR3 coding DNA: TGTGCCAGCAGCTTGCAGGGGATTGAAAAACTGTTTTTT. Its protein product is CASSLQGIEKLFF. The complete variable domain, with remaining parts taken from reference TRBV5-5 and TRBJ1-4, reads DAGVTQSPTHLIKTRGQQVTLRCSPISGHKSVSWYQQVLGQGPQFIFQYYEKEERGRGNFPDRFSARQFPNYSSELNVNALLLGDSALYLCASSLQGIEKLFFGSGTQLSVL.

CDR3 in amino acids: CASSRGGVQETQYF. The CDR3 region has the DNA TGCGCCAGCAGCCGCGGGGGAGTTCAGGAGACCCAGTACTTC. This chain links TRBV5-1 with TRBJ2-5, with TRBD2 identical over 7 bases. CDR3 length: 14 residues. The V and J ends lost 4 bases and 5 bases, in that order; junction bases with no gene match: 8. The germline gives CDR1 SGHRS, CDR2 YFSETQ.

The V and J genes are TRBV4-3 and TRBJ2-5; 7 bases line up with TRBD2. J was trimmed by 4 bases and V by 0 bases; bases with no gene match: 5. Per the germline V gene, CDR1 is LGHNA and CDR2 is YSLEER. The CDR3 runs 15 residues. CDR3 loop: CASSQDHGGGETQYF. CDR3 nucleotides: TGCGCCAGCAGCCAAGACCACGGCGGGGGAGAGACCCAGTACTTC.

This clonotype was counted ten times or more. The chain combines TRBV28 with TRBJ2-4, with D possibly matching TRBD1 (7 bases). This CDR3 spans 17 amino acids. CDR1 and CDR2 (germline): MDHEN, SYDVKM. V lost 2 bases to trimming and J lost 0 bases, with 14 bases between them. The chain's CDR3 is CASSLTEGARAKNIQYF. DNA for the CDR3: TGTGCCAGCAGTTTAACGGAGGGGGCCCGAGCCAAAAACATTCAGTACTTC.

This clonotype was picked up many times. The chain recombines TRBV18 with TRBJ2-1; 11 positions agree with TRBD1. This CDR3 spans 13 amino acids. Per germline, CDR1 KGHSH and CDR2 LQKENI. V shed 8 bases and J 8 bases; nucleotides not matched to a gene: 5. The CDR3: CASVRDRGYEQFF. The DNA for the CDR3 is TGTGCCAGCGTCCGGGACAGGGGGTATGAGCAGTTCTTC.